A single sample gave rise to the 30 T cell receptor beta chains below, sequenced in a study of shared clonotypes between healthy human individuals. Method: immunoSEQ multiplex PCR; TCRdb's copy keeps in-frame clones and lacks some. The table lists over a million clones, roughly 97% of them singletons. Sample: naive CD4+ T cells sorted from blood. Subset reported: CD45RA+ positively selected. The receptors were gathered from a man aged 30-40 years in good health.

The V and J genes are TRBV15 and TRBJ1-3; a weak D match, TRBD1 (5 bases). The length of the CDR3 is 15 residues. Trimming removed 3 bases at V and 4 bases at J, with 13 bases between. Germline V lookup: CDR1 LNHNV, CDR2 YYDKDF (reference sequence). The CDR3 reads CATSRGPSGGNTIYF. CDR3 nucleotides: TGTGCCACCAGCAGGGGGCCCTCCGGGGGAAACACCATATATTTT.

The rearrangement joins TRBV28 to TRBJ1-2; no clear D gene. Germline assignment: CDR1 MDHEN and CDR2 SYDVKM. The V and J ends lost 4 bases and 10 bases respectively, with 19 bases between them. The CDR3 totals 14 residues. This CDR3 is CASSSYPPRTSYTF. The CDR3 nucleotides are TGTGCCAGCAGTTCATACCCCCCTCGGACCTCCTACACCTTC.

The chain joins TRBV5-4 to TRBJ2-1, with 16 bases fitting TRBD2. This CDR3 has 15 residues. The germline V gene has CDR1 SGHNT and CDR2 YYREEE (reference sequence). Germline trimming cut 4 bases from V and 8 bases from J; bases unmatched to any gene: 3. CDR3 region: CASSAGTSGRDEQFF. The CDR3, as DNA: TGTGCCAGCAGCGCCGGGACTAGCGGGAGGGATGAGCAGTTCTTC.

V and J are TRBV5-4 and TRBJ2-1, with TRBD2 matching 7 bases. The V gene end was trimmed by 2 bases and the J gene end by 3 bases; junction bases not matched to a gene: 5. Per germline, CDR1 SGHNT and CDR2 YYREEE (reference sequence). This CDR3 spans 15 amino acids. In nucleotides, the CDR3 is TGTGCCAGCAGCTTCAGAGCGGGATACTACAATGAGCAGTTCTTC. Protein product: CASSFRAGYYNEQFF.

The V and J genes are TRBV5-4 and TRBJ2-2; 8 bases match TRBD1. Unmatched junction bases numbered 11, after V lost 8 bases and J lost 5 bases. Per the germline V gene, CDR1 is SGHNT and CDR2 is YYREEE (reference sequence). The CDR3 runs 15 residues. The CDR3 DNA is TGTGCCAGTGTTATCGGACAGGGCAAAACCGGGGAGCTGTTTTTT. It codes for CASVIGQGKTGELFF.

This clone was observed once. This chain joins TRBV25-1 and TRBJ2-1; TRBD1 matches 7 bases. The trim removed 6 bases at V and 5 bases at J, leaving 13 bases unmatched. The CDR3 consists of 16 residues. The germline gives CDR1 MGHDK, CDR2 SYGVNS. This CDR3 reads CASSQTTGTANNEQFF. In nucleotides, the CDR3 is TGTGCCAGCAGCCAGACAACCGGGACAGCAAACAATGAGCAGTTCTTC.

This clone was recorded only once. The chain joins TRBV18 to TRBJ1-2, with a possible D match to TRBD1 (5 bases). The V end was cut by 2 bases, the J end by 0 bases, with 16 bases between. CDR1 and CDR2 (germline): KGHSH, LQKENI. The CDR3 totals 17 residues. The DNA for the CDR3 is TGTGCCAGCTCACCATGGTATCAGGGTGAAGCTAACTATGGCTACACCTTC. Amino acids: CASSPWYQGEANYGYTF.

The chain has TRBV12-5 and TRBJ2-3; D tentatively reads TRBD1 or TRBD2 (5 bases each). Germline CDR1 is LGHNT and CDR2 is FRNRAP. The V end was cut by 0 bases, the J end by 2 bases, with 12 bases between. The CDR3 runs 16 residues. CDR3 nucleotide sequence: TGTGCTAGTGGTTTGGTACTAGGGACCTCCACAGATACGCAGTATTTT. It encodes CASGLVLGTSTDTQYF.

The rearrangement links TRBV16 to TRBJ1-3; D unresolved. The ends were cut back, 0 bases at V and 2 bases at J, with 11 bases in the middle. CDR1 is KGHSY and CDR2 is FQNENV in the germline V gene. The CDR3 covers 16 residues. The CDR3 region has the DNA TGTGCCAGCAGCCAATCGTTCGGCCCTCCTGGAAACACCATATATTTT. Translating it yields CASSQSFGPPGNTIYF.

This chain uses TRBV5-1 with TRBJ2-5, with TRBD2 matching 11 bases. The CDR3 loop spans 15 amino acids. With 0 bases clipped from V and 4 bases from J, the junction kept 2 bases outside the gene matches. CDR1 and CDR2 (germline): SGHRS, YFSETQ. The CDR3 region is CASSLDGTSGETQYF. In DNA form, the CDR3 reads TGCGCCAGCAGCTTGGATGGGACTAGCGGAGAGACCCAGTACTTC.

This chain links TRBV15 with TRBJ2-5; perhaps D is TRBD1 or TRBD2 (5 bases each). Trimming took 7 bases from V and 7 from J, leaving 25 bases between them. Germline loops: CDR1 LNHNV, CDR2 YYDKDF (reference sequence). The length of the CDR3 is 16 residues. The CDR3 DNA reads as TGTGCCACCACCCCGGGACCGGAAGGTACCAAGATGACCCAGTACTTC. Its translation: CATTPGPEGTKMTQYF.

The V call is TRBV20-1, the J call TRBJ2-7, with a weak D call TRBD1 (5 bases). This CDR3 comprises 11 residues. Trimming stripped 3 bases from V and 6 bases from J, with 9 bases between. The germline V gene has CDR1 DFQATT and CDR2 SNEGSKA (reference sequence). CDR3 bases: TGCAGTGCTAGGCAGGGCAGCGAGCAGTACTTC. As protein: CSARQGSEQYF.

This chain joins TRBV2 and TRBJ1-5, with a possible D match to TRBD1 (6 bases). V lost 6 bases and J 0 bases, leaving 12 bases between the germline ends. The CDR3 is made up of 15 amino acids. CDR1 is SNHLY, CDR2 FYNNEI, per germline. The CDR3 coding sequence is TGTGCCAGCAGGCAGGGGCGGTTTAGCAATCAGCCCCAGCATTTT. Its protein product is CASRQGRFSNQPQHF.

V usage is TRBV18 and J usage is TRBJ1-2; no definite D call. Between the trimmed V and J ends, which lost 4 bases and 1 base, there was a span of 7 bases. This CDR3 region has 13 residues. Germline V gene sequence: CDR1 KGHSH, CDR2 LQKENI. The CDR3 coding sequence is TGTGCCAGCTCACTCAGGAGTAACTATGGCTACACCTTC. The encoded protein is CASSLRSNYGYTF.

This clone was detected only once. V and J are TRBV19 and TRBJ1-2; D possibly corresponds to TRBD1 (5 bases). The CDR3 covers 12 residues. The V and J ends lost 7 bases and 4 bases respectively, with 10 bases between them. Germline-derived CDR1 and CDR2 are LNHDA and SQIVND (reference sequence). The CDR3, as DNA: TGTGCCAGTATTGACAGCCTCTATGGCTACACCTTC. Residues: CASIDSLYGYTF.

The CDR3 nucleotides read TGCAGCGTTCTACTCCAGATGGCCGAGGGGAACTACAATGAGCAGTTCTTC. This codes for CSVLLQMAEGNYNEQFF. The chain joins TRBV29-1 to TRBJ2-1; perhaps D is TRBD1 or TRBD2 (5 bases each). This CDR3 has 17 amino acids. Deletions cut 5 bases from V and 3 bases from J, with 23 bases between. CDR1 and CDR2 from the germline V gene are SQVTM and ANQGSEA.

This sequence joins TRBV25-1 and TRBJ2-6; D gene unclear. Germline V lookup: CDR1 MGHDK, CDR2 SYGVNS. The CDR3 is made up of 16 amino acids. Trimming removed 1 base from V and 0 bases from J, with 7 bases in between. CDR3: CASSESGTSGANVLTF. The CDR3 nucleotides read TGTGCCAGCAGTGAATCGGGCACCTCTGGGGCCAACGTCCTGACTTTC.

The chain recombines TRBV7-9 with TRBJ2-1, with 7 bases aligning to TRBD2. Trimming cost V 5 bases and J 8 bases; bases outside gene matches: 9. The CDR3 has 14 amino acids. The germline V gene encodes CDR1 SEHNR and CDR2 FQNEAQ (reference sequence). The DNA of the CDR3 is TGTGCCAGCAGCCGCGGACTAGGAAGGGATGAGCAGTTCTTC. The encoded protein is CASSRGLGRDEQFF.

V is TRBV10-3 and J is TRBJ1-3; TRBD1 is a possible D gene (5 bases). V lost 6 bases and J lost 5, with 32 bases in between. Looked up from germline, CDR1 is ENHRY and CDR2 is SYGVKD. CDR3 length equals 20 residues. CDR3 nucleotides: TGTGCCATCAGGAACCCGGAGGAGGGAGGACTCTTCCTGGGACGAAACACCATATATTTT. It encodes CAIRNPEEGGLFLGRNTIYF.

The gene calls are TRBV10-3 and TRBJ2-7, with 8 bases aligning to TRBD2. The CDR3 runs 18 residues. Trimming removed 6 bases from V and 0 bases from J; junction bases left unmatched: 16. Germline CDR1 ENHRY, CDR2 SYGVKD. The CDR3 DNA reads as TGTGCCATCAGCGAACTGGGACTAGGGAGCAGGAGCTCCTACGAGCAGTACTTC. Translation: CAISELGLGSRSSYEQYF.

This clone showed up just once. This chain links TRBV27 with TRBJ2-7; 7 nucleotides line up with TRBD2. The germline CDR1 and CDR2 sequences are MNHEY and SMNVEV (reference sequence). This CDR3 region has 14 residues. Losses at the gene ends were 5 bases for V and 3 bases for J; bases not matched to a gene: 7. The CDR3 nucleotides read TGTGCCAGCAGTGCCGCGGGAGACGGCTACGAGCAGTACTTC. Residues: CASSAAGDGYEQYF.

The V and J genes are TRBV19 and TRBJ1-5, with 8 bases fitting TRBD1. There are 16 residues in the CDR3. V trimming: 6 bases; J trimming: 7 bases; junction bases outside the gene matches: 14. Per germline, CDR1 LNHDA and CDR2 SQIVND (reference sequence). The CDR3 is CASRSRQGSRGQPQHF. In DNA, the CDR3 is TGTGCCAGTAGATCGAGACAGGGGTCGCGAGGCCAGCCCCAGCATTTT.

The V call is TRBV7-9, the J call TRBJ2-7; D not resolved. Germline CDR1 and CDR2: SEHNR and FQNEAQ (reference sequence). With 5 bases removed from V and 5 bases from J, the gap between germline ends came to 19 bases. The CDR3 sequence is 15 residues long. CDR3 sequence: CASSRLIMDQNEQYF. The CDR3 DNA follows: TGTGCCAGCAGCCGATTAATTATGGACCAGAACGAGCAGTACTTC.

The chain links TRBV10-2 to TRBJ2-6; TRBD1 might be the D (5 bases). Germline lookup yields CDR1 WSHSY and CDR2 SAAADI. With 7 bases removed from V and 7 bases from J, the gap between germline ends came to 17 bases. The CDR3 is 15 amino acids. CDR3 bases: TGCGCCAGCATGGTTCAGGGCTCTCCAGCCAACGTCCTGACTTTC. This encodes CASMVQGSPANVLTF.

The gene calls are TRBV5-1 and TRBJ1-3; D gene uncertain. V lost 4 bases, J lost 0 bases, and 14 bases lay in between. The CDR3 sequence is 16 residues long. Germline V lookup: CDR1 SGHRS, CDR2 YFSETQ. In DNA form, the CDR3 reads TGCGCCAGCAGCGCACGCCCAGCGACCTCTGGAAACACCATATATTTT. Translation gives CASSARPATSGNTIYF.

This clone was observed a few times. The chain carries TRBV11-2 and TRBJ2-2, with 14 bases matching TRBD2. The V gene end was trimmed by 2 bases and the J gene end by 4 bases; junction bases not matched to a gene: 6. This CDR3 region has 18 residues. The germline gives CDR1 SGHAT, CDR2 FQNNGV. For the CDR3, the DNA is TGTGCCAGCAGCTTAAGGGGACTAGCGGGAGTGGCCACCGGGGAGCTGTTTTTT. It encodes CASSLRGLAGVATGELFF.

The V and J genes are TRBV7-2 and TRBJ2-1; no firm D call. Germline-derived CDR1 and CDR2 are SGHTA and FQGNSA. The CDR3 covers 16 residues. V lost 2 bases and J 0 bases, leaving 11 bases between the germline ends. The CDR3 region is CASSLSGRSSYNEQFF. CDR3 DNA: TGTGCCAGCAGCTTATCTGGCCGGAGCTCCTACAATGAGCAGTTCTTC.

The gene calls are TRBV9 and TRBJ2-5; no reliable D call. Germline V gene sequence: CDR1 SGDLS, CDR2 YYNGEE. The V gene lost 0 bases and the J gene lost 5 bases, with 11 bases spanning the gap. The CDR3 spans 14 residues. The CDR3 DNA sequence: TGTGCCAGCAGCGTAGATGCCTATGGGGAGACCCAGTACTTC. Its protein is CASSVDAYGETQYF.

The genes are TRBV5-8 and TRBJ1-5; D unclear. Deletions cut 2 bases from V and 2 bases from J, with 5 bases between. Germline V gene sequence: CDR1 SGHTS, CDR2 YDEGEE. This CDR3 spans 13 amino acids. In DNA form, the CDR3 reads TGTGCCAGCAGCTTCGGTGGCAATCAGCCCCAGCATTTT. Its translation: CASSFGGNQPQHF. The full variable domain, its missing parts supplied by reference TRBV5-8 and TRBJ1-5, is EAGVTQSPTHLIKTRGQQATLRCSPISGHTSVYWYQQALGLGLQFLLWYDEGEERNRGNFPPRFSGRQFPNYSSELNVNALELEDSALYLCASSFGGNQPQHFGDGTRLSIL.

The CDR3 is CASSTGMAGFLNTIYF. CDR3 nucleotides: TGTGCCAGCAGCACAGGGATGGCAGGATTTTTAAACACCATATATTTT. V is TRBV7-9 and J is TRBJ1-3; possible D gene TRBD1, 6 bases. V lost 5 bases and J 6 bases, leaving 20 bases between the germline ends. There are 16 residues in the CDR3. Germline V gene data show CDR1 as SEHNR and CDR2 as FQNEAQ (reference sequence).